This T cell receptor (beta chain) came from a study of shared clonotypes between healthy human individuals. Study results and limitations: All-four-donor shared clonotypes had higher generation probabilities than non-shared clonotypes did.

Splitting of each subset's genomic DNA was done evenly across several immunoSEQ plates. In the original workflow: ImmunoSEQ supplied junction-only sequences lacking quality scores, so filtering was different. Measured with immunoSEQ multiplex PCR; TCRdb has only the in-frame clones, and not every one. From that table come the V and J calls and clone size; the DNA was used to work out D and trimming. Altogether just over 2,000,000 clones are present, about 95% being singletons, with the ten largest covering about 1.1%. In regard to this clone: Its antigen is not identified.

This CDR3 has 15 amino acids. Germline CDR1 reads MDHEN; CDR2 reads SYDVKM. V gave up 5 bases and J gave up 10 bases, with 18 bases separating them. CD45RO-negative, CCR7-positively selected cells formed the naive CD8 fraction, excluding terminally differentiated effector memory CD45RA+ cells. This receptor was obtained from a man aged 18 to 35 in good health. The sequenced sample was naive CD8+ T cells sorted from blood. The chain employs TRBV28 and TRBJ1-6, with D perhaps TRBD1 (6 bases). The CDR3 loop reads CASSNPGQGTSPLHF. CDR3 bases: TGTGCCAGCAGTAACCCCGGTCAGGGGACGTCACCCCTCCACTTT. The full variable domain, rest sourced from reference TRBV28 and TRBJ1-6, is DVKVTQSSRYLVKRTGEKVFLECVQDMDHENMFWYRQDPGLGLRLIYFSYDVKMKEKGDIPEGYSVSREKKERFSLILESASTNQTSMYLCASSNPGQGTSPLHFGNGTRLTVT.